These 25 T cell receptor beta chains originate from one sample sequenced in a study of T cell repertoires in cytomegalovirus infection. Their antigens are not known. TCRdb called the reads again in MiXCR, with one record for every CDR3 protein. The sample comprises approximately 65,000 distinct CDR3 sequences, 20% to 25% of which are singletons, and 60% to 75% rests with the top ten. The source material was CD8+ T cells from cultured PBMCs, sampled from culture after CMV antigen stimulation. All receptors come from a human donor in good health (CMV status not recorded). Some clones in this sample may be carry-over from other donors' samples.

This rearrangement joins TRBV6-1 to TRBJ1-5, with D unresolved. CDR3 length equals 14 residues. CDR1 is MNHNS and CDR2 is SASEGT in the germline V gene. In nucleotides, the CDR3 is TGTGCGGTGCCCATGGACGGCCTCAATCAGCCCCAGCATTTT. It encodes CAVPMDGLNQPQHF.

There are a few counts of this clonotype. This sequence joins TRBV28 and TRBJ2-3, with D possibly TRBD1 on 6 matching bases. Per the germline V gene, CDR1 is MDHEN and CDR2 is SYDVKM. The CDR3 runs 16 residues. The ends were cut back, 3 bases at V and 2 bases at J, with 15 bases in the middle. CDR3 loop: CASSLPHRDYTDTQYF. CDR3 in DNA: TGTGCCAGCAGTTTGCCCCACAGGGATTACACAGATACGCAGTATTTT.

The chain joins TRBV4-1 to TRBJ1-5; D gene uncertain. Trimming cost V 0 bases and J 5 bases, with 8 bases left between them. Germline V gene sequence: CDR1 MGHRA, CDR2 YSYEKL. This CDR3 comprises 14 residues. The CDR3 DNA reads as TGCGCCAGCAGCCAAGAAGGGTACGATCAGCCCCAGCATTTT. It is translated as CASSQEGYDQPQHF.

This clonotype was seen a handful of times. The chain joins TRBV7-9 to TRBJ2-5, with D uncertain. The germline V gene has CDR1 SEHNR and CDR2 FQNEAQ (reference sequence). The germline V and J ends were trimmed by 5 bases and 2 bases, with 9 bases remaining between them. CDR3 length: 13 amino acids. The CDR3: CASSHVHQETQYF. The CDR3 DNA reads TGTGCCAGCAGCCATGTTCATCAAGAGACCCAGTACTTC.

The rearrangement uses TRBV6-2 or TRBV6-3 and TRBJ2-1; 10 positions agree with TRBD1. Germline values: CDR1 MNHEY, CDR2 SVGEGT. V was pared by 1 base and J by 5 bases, with 2 bases of the junction left unmatched. The length of the CDR3 is 15 residues. CDR3 protein: CASSYWDRGDNEQFF. The DNA of the CDR3 is TGTGCCAGCAGTTACTGGGACAGGGGAGACAATGAGCAGTTCTTC.

The rearrangement joins TRBV7-9 to TRBJ2-5, with D tentatively TRBD2 (6 bases). Trimming took off 1 base at V and 5 bases at J, with 8 bases between the two ends. CDR3 length: 13 residues. The germline CDR1 and CDR2 sequences are SEHNR and FQNEAQ (reference sequence). The CDR3 sequence: CASSLDRGETQYF. CDR3 nucleotides: TGTGCCAGCAGCTTAGACCGGGGGGAGACCCAGTACTTC.

The chain combines TRBV4-1 with TRBJ2-7; no clear D gene. The CDR3 loop spans 15 amino acids. Trimming cost V 5 bases and J 2 bases, with 16 bases left between them. Germline-derived CDR1 and CDR2 are MGHRA and YSYEKL. The CDR3 reads CASSAAVSLAYEQYF. The CDR3 DNA is TGCGCCAGCAGCGCCGCCGTCAGCCTTGCCTACGAGCAGTACTTC.

This clonotype was seen only a few times. This rearrangement joins TRBV7-2 to TRBJ2-6; D remains ambiguous. This CDR3 contains 13 residues. The germline V gene has CDR1 SGHTA and CDR2 FQGNSA. V lost 10 bases and J 0 bases, leaving 7 bases between the germline ends. CDR3 region: CATCPSGANVLTF. As DNA, the CDR3 is TGTGCCACCTGTCCCTCTGGGGCCAACGTCCTGACTTTC.

This rearrangement joins TRBV7-3 to TRBJ2-1, with 10 bases fitting TRBD2. This CDR3 is built from 15 residues. With V trimmed by 5 bases and J by 2 bases, 3 bases remained unmatched. The V gene's germline CDR1 is SGHTA and CDR2 FQGTGA. The CDR3 DNA reads as TGTGCCAGCAGCGTCAGCGGGGGGGCCTACAATGAGCAGTTCTTC. This codes for CASSVSGGAYNEQFF.

This clonotype was detected a few times. At one end the junction does not follow the germline gene, possibly because of a read error. The chain employs TRBV12-3 or TRBV12-4 and TRBJ1-6, with a tentative D call TRBD1 (5 bases). The length of the CDR3 is 14 residues. In DNA, the CDR3 is TGTGCTAGCAGTATTCAGGGTGGTGGTTCACCCCTCCACTTT. It yields the protein CASSIQGGGSPLHF.

The chain has TRBV13 and TRBJ1-1, with D unresolved. V lost 2 bases, J lost 0 bases, and 7 bases lay in between. CDR1 and CDR2 (germline): PRHDT, FYEKMQ (reference sequence). There are 14 residues in the CDR3. The CDR3 DNA follows: TGTGCCAGCAGCTTAACCGGGGTGAACACTGAAGCTTTCTTT. Translated, it gives CASSLTGVNTEAFF.

This clonotype was recorded a few times. The gene calls are TRBV19 and TRBJ2-3; no reliable D call. Germline CDR1 is LNHDA and CDR2 is SQIVND (reference sequence). CDR3 length: 15 amino acids. V lost 6 bases, J lost 0 bases, and 13 bases lay in between. CDR3 residues: CASRNWDRSTDTQYF. The CDR3 region has the DNA TGTGCCAGTAGAAATTGGGATCGTAGCACAGATACGCAGTATTTT.

This sequence joins TRBV6-5 and TRBJ2-1; 9 bases map to TRBD2. V lost 0 bases, J lost 5 bases, and 5 bases stayed unmatched. The V gene's germline CDR1 is MNHEY and CDR2 SVGAGI. The CDR3 has 16 residues. CDR3 DNA: TGTGCCAGCAGTTACTCCCCTAGCGGGGTCGACAATGAGCAGTTCTTC. It codes for CASSYSPSGVDNEQFF.

This clonotype has a handful of counts. The chain uses TRBV7-9 and TRBJ1-5; 12 bases line up with TRBD1. This CDR3 region has 16 residues. J gave up 7 bases and V 5 bases, and 9 bases lay outside the gene matches. Germline V gives CDR1 SEHNR, CDR2 FQNEAQ (reference sequence). The CDR3 nucleotides read TGTGCCAGCAGCCCGGGACAGGGGGCGCGTCGGCAGCCCCAGCATTTT. Translating it yields CASSPGQGARRQPQHF.

The chain combines TRBV14 with TRBJ2-1; 7 nucleotides match TRBD1. Looked up from germline, CDR1 is SGHDN and CDR2 is FVKESK. J gave up 3 bases and V 0 bases, and 5 bases lay outside the gene matches. This CDR3 contains 16 residues. Here the CDR3 reads CASSQEYRGNYNEQFF. As DNA, the CDR3 is TGTGCCAGCAGCCAAGAATACAGGGGAAACTACAATGAGCAGTTCTTC.

This chain uses TRBV7-8 with TRBJ2-7, with 10 bases matching TRBD2. The ends lost 1 base at V and 5 bases at J; junction bases unmatched: 5. The CDR3 has 15 residues. Germline-derived CDR1 and CDR2 are SGHVS and FQNEAQ. The CDR3 loop reads CASSLGASGRHEQYV. The CDR3 nucleotides read TGTGCCAGCAGCTTAGGGGCTAGCGGGAGACACGAGCAGTACGTC.

The gene calls are TRBV10-2 and TRBJ2-1; D perhaps matches TRBD2 (6 bases). V lost 4 bases and J 1 base, leaving 8 bases between the germline ends. Germline CDR1 and CDR2: WSHSY and SAAADI. The CDR3 is made up of 14 amino acids. The CDR3 region is CASSGRGSYNEQFF. DNA of the CDR3: TGCGCCAGCAGTGGTCGGGGGTCCTACAATGAGCAGTTCTTC.

V gene TRBV4-1 combines with J gene TRBJ1-5; D ambiguous. Per germline, CDR1 MGHRA and CDR2 YSYEKL. With 1 base removed from V and 3 bases from J, the gap between germline ends came to 10 bases. The CDR3 consists of 15 residues. CDR3 sequence: CASSQAQFSNQPQHF. CDR3 bases: TGCGCCAGCAGCCAAGCGCAGTTTTCCAATCAGCCCCAGCATTTT.

The V call is TRBV27, the J call TRBJ2-7; TRBD2 is a possible D gene (5 bases). CDR1 and CDR2 from the germline V gene are MNHEY and SMNVEV (reference sequence). V gave up 2 bases and J gave up 0 bases, with 11 bases separating them. This CDR3 has 15 residues. CDR3 in amino acids: CASSLRTGISYEQYF. The CDR3 bases are TGTGCCAGCAGTTTAAGGACGGGAATCTCCTACGAGCAGTACTTC.

This chain connects TRBV6-1 to TRBJ1-2, with D tentatively TRBD1 (6 bases). This CDR3 comprises 13 residues. V shed 0 bases and J shed 8 bases, with 10 bases lying between them. The V gene's germline CDR1 is MNHNS and CDR2 SASEGT. For the CDR3, the DNA is TGTGCCAGCAGTGAAGCGGGGGCAGGGGGCTACACCTTC. It encodes CASSEAGAGGYTF.

The chain employs TRBV7-9 and TRBJ1-1; 11 bases map to TRBD1. Trimming removed 3 bases from V and 6 bases from J; junction bases left unmatched: 3. CDR3 size: 14 residues. Germline V gene data show CDR1 as SEHNR and CDR2 as FQNEAQ (reference sequence). The CDR3 DNA follows: TGTGCCAGCAGCTTGGGACAGGGGGAAGCTGAAGCTTTCTTT. This codes for CASSLGQGEAEAFF. Supplemented by reference TRBV7-9 and TRBJ1-1, the full variable domain reads DTGVSQNPRHKITKRGQNVTFRCDPISEHNRLYWYRQTLGQGPEFLTYFQNEAQLEKSRLLSDRFSAERPKGSFSTLEIQRTEQGDSAMYLCASSLGQGEAEAFFGQGTRLTVV.

The rearrangement joins TRBV7-8 to TRBJ2-3, with D perhaps being TRBD1 or TRBD2 (6 bases each). The CDR3 contains 16 residues. Germline values: CDR1 SGHVS, CDR2 FQNEAQ. Trimming took off 4 bases at V and 1 base at J, with 15 bases between the two ends. CDR3 region: CASSSLRGTGTDTQYF. The CDR3 DNA is TGTGCCAGCAGCTCTCTTAGGGGGACTGGCACAGATACGCAGTATTTT.

The J gene is TRBJ1-3, the V gene TRBV7-9; TRBD1 is a possible D gene (5 bases). Germline CDR1 reads SEHNR; CDR2 reads FQNEAQ (reference sequence). The CDR3 length is 16 residues. Trimming removed 3 bases from V and 0 bases from J, with 12 bases in between. The CDR3 sequence: CASSFDSSRSGNTIYF. The CDR3 DNA reads TGTGCCAGCAGCTTCGACAGCTCCCGCTCTGGAAACACCATATATTTT.

CDR3 loop: CASSLARAQGVYNEQFF. CDR3 DNA sequence: TGTGCCAGCAGCTTGGCTAGGGCACAGGGGGTCTACAATGAGCAGTTCTTC. The chain couples TRBV7-2 to TRBJ2-1; 8 bases line up with TRBD1. Trimming removed 3 bases from V and 3 bases from J; junction bases left unmatched: 10. The germline CDR1 and CDR2 sequences are SGHTA and FQGNSA. This CDR3 region has 17 residues.

The rearrangement uses TRBV6-2 or TRBV6-3 and TRBJ1-1, with TRBD1 identical over 7 bases. CDR1 is MNHEY and CDR2 is SVGEGT in the germline V gene. J lost 6 bases, V lost 6 bases, and 1 base had no gene match. The CDR3 runs 11 residues. The CDR3 sequence is CASRQGPEAFF. Here the CDR3 DNA reads TGTGCCAGCAGACAGGGGCCTGAAGCTTTCTTT.